Sequencing of this T cell receptor (beta chain) was carried out in a study of identical twins. MiXCR was run by TCRdb on the 5' RACE reads, yielding one entry per CDR3 protein. Of over 550,000 distinct CDR3 sequences listed, about 7.6% were seen once; the top ten hold 1.5% to 2%. V was trimmed by 3 bases and J by 1 base, leaving 15 bases between them. The CDR3 totals 16 residues. From germline, CDR1 is SGHDT and CDR2 YYEEEE. The donors were all healthy and Caucasian. Whole-study results and caveats: While abundant cord blood beta clonotypes carried fewer insertions, memory repertoires showed no such pattern.

As for this clonotype: Antigen unknown.

Another study also made use of these data, one on yellow fever vaccine responses in identical twins.

The chain recombines TRBV5-6 with TRBJ2-3; D tentatively fits TRBD1 or TRBD2 (7 bases each). The specimen sequenced was PBMCs. This clonotype was sampled from a woman between 18 and 29 years old in good health. CDR3 amino acids: CASSYYRGGGTDTQYF. The DNA of the CDR3 is TGTGCCAGCAGCTACTACAGGGGAGGGGGCACAGATACGCAGTATTTT. The full variable domain, with the rest looked up from reference TRBV5-6 and TRBJ2-3, is DAGVTQSPTHLIKTRGQQVTLRCSPKSGHDTVSWYQQALGQGPQFIFQYYEEEERQRGNFPDRFSGHQFPNYSSELNVNALLLGDSALYLCASSYYRGGGTDTQYFGPGTRLTVL.